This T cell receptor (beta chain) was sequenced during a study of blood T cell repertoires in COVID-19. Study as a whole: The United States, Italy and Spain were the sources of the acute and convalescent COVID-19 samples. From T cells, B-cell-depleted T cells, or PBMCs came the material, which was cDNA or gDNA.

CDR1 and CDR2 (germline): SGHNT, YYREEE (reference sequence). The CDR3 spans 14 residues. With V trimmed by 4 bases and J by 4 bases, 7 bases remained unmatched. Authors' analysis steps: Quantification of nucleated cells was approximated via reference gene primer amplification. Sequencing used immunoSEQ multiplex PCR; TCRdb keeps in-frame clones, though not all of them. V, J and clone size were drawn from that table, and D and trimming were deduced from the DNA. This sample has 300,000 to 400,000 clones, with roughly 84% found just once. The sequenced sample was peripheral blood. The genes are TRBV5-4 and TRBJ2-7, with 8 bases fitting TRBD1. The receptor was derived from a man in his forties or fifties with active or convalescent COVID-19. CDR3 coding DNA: TGTGCCAGCAGCCCCAGGGGGCGCGATTACGAGCAGTACTTC. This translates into CASSPRGRDYEQYF.